The rows below give T cell receptor beta chains drawn from one sample of a study of blood T cells in healthy people across ages. One entry per CDR3 protein, called by TCRdb with MiXCR from the 5' RACE reads. The repertoire has over 1.5 million distinct CDR3 sequences, 49% of them found once; the top ten carry less than 2.5%. Sequencing used blood. These TCRs come from a woman aged 35 to 49 in good health. Each CDR3 is given with its conserved first and last residue. The order of the fields is D gene, clone size, J gene, V gene, CDR3 protein, CDR3 DNA. D genes are given only for firm matches. A clone size is listed for some rows: how often the clone was seen (once, few, many), or a class if it is expanded.

TRBD1 | NA | TRBJ2-3 | TRBV18 | CASSPTGGRADTQYF | TGTGCCAGCTCACCAACAGGGGGTCGCGCAGATACGCAGTATTTT
NA | NA | TRBJ2-5 | TRBV6-2/TRBV6-3 | CASGGNQETQYF | TGTGCCAGCGGGGGGAACCAAGAGACCCAGTACTTC
NA | few | TRBJ1-5 | TRBV7-2 | CASSPAGRDDQPQHF | TGTGCCAGCAGCCCTGCAGGGAGAGACGATCAGCCCCAGCATTTT
TRBD1 | NA | TRBJ2-3 | TRBV6-6 | CASSNDRGRGDTQYF | TGTGCCAGCAGTAACGACAGGGGGCGAGGAGATACGCAGTATTTT
NA | NA | TRBJ2-1 | TRBV21-1 | CASSESGPTSGGGSSYNEQFF | TGTGCCAGCAGCGAATCGGGCCCGACTAGCGGGGGGGGAAGCTCCTACAATGAGCAGTTCTTC
NA | NA | TRBJ2-7 | TRBV6-2/TRBV6-3 | CASRDEYEQYF | TGTGCCAGCAGGGATGAGTACGAGCAGTACTTC
TRBD2 | once | TRBJ2-5 | TRBV7-9 | CASSLGGLAGPKETQYF | TGTGCCAGCAGCCTCGGAGGACTAGCGGGCCCTAAAGAGACCCAGTACTTC
NA | NA | TRBJ1-1 | TRBV14 | CASSSTGGGRTEAFF | TGTGCCAGCAGCTCGACTGGAGGGGGTCGGACTGAAGCTTTCTTT
NA | NA | TRBJ1-5 | TRBV9 | CASSVEGRPNQPQHF | TGTGCCAGCAGCGTAGAGGGACGGCCGAATCAGCCCCAGCATTTT
TRBD1 | NA | TRBJ1-2 | TRBV7-9 | CASSDRTGNYGYTF | TGTGCCAGCAGCGACCGGACAGGAAACTATGGCTACACCTTC
TRBD1 | NA | TRBJ2-2 | TRBV5-4 | CASSQDRDRTGELFF | TGTGCCAGCAGCCAGGACAGGGACCGCACCGGGGAGCTGTTTTTT
NA | few | TRBJ2-7 | TRBV7-6 | CASSLDPTGSTYEQYF | TGTGCCAGCAGCTTAGACCCGACAGGAAGCACCTACGAGCAGTACTTC
TRBD1 | NA | TRBJ2-2 | TRBV20-1 | CSAPRQGGTGELFF | TGCAGTGCCCCGAGACAGGGGGGCACCGGGGAGCTGTTTTTT
NA | NA | TRBJ1-2 | TRBV3-1 | CASRSRGEGDGYTF | TGTGCCAGCAGGAGCAGGGGTGAAGGCGATGGCTACACCTTC
TRBD1 | once | TRBJ2-7 | TRBV28 | CACRDRGWYNEQYF | TGTGCCTGCCGGGACAGGGGATGGTACAATGAGCAGTACTTC
TRBD1 | NA | TRBJ1-5 | TRBV6-5 | CASRSQGNANQPQHF | TGTGCCAGCAGGTCACAGGGGAACGCCAATCAGCCCCAGCATTTT
NA | NA | TRBJ2-6 | TRBV20-1 | CSASAGSGANVLTF | TGCAGTGCTAGCGCGGGCTCTGGGGCCAACGTCCTGACTTTC
NA | few | TRBJ1-5 | TRBV27 | CASRQTGFRNQPQHF | TGTGCCAGCAGACAAACAGGCTTTAGAAATCAGCCCCAGCATTTT
NA | once | TRBJ2-7 | TRBV14 | CASSQSLNREQYF | TGTGCCAGCAGCCAAAGCCTCAACAGGGAGCAGTACTTC
TRBD2 | NA | TRBJ2-5 | TRBV7-6 | CASSLGVGGDYQETQYF | TGTGCCAGCAGCTTAGGAGTCGGGGGGGACTACCAAGAGACCCAGTACTTC
TRBD1 | NA | TRBJ1-1 | TRBV4-1 | CATEPGQGHTEAFF | TGCGCCACTGAACCGGGACAGGGCCACACTGAAGCTTTCTTT
NA | few | TRBJ2-5 | TRBV13 | CASSDQGFPQETQYF | TGTGCCAGCAGCGACCAGGGTTTCCCTCAAGAGACCCAGTACTTC
NA | once | TRBJ2-7 | TRBV21-1 | CASSTRWDRRPYEQYF | TGTGCCAGCAGCACCCGGTGGGACAGGAGGCCCTACGAGCAGTACTTC
NA | NA | TRBJ1-2 | TRBV5-1 | CASSLSPGACGYTF | TGCGCCAGCAGCTTGTCTCCGGGGGCGTGTGGCTACACCTTC
TRBD2 | NA | TRBJ2-5 | TRBV20-1 | CSASGRLAGLQETQYF | TGCAGTGCTAGCGGCCGACTAGCGGGATTACAAGAGACCCAGTACTTC
TRBD1 | NA | TRBJ2-5 | TRBV7-2 | CASSFSGTEQETQYF | TGTGCCAGCAGTTTTTCCGGGACAGAGCAAGAGACCCAGTACTTC